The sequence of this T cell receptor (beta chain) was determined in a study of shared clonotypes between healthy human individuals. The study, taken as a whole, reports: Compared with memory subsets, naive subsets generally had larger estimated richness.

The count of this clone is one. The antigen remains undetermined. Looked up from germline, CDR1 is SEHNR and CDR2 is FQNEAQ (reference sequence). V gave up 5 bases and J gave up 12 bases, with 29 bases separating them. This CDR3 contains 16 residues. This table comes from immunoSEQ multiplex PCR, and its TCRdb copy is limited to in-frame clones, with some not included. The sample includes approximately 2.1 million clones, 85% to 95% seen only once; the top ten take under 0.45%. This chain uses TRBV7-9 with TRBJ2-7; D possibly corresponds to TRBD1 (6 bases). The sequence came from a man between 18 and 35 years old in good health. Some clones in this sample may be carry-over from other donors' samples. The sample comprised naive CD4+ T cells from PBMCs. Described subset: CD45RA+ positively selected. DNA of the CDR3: TGTGCCAGCAGCCCCACGAACCGGGACCTCTTCACACAGGGGTACTTC. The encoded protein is CASSPTNRDLFTQGYF. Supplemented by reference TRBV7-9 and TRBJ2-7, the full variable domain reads DTGVSQNPRHKITKRGQNVTFRCDPISEHNRLYWYRQTLGQGPEFLTYFQNEAQLEKSRLLSDRFSAERPKGSFSTLEIQRTEQGDSAMYLCASSPTNRDLFTQGYFGPGTRLTVT.